The next 17 T cell receptor beta chains were all read from a single sample in a study of Graves' ophthalmopathy and Graves' hyperthyroidism. RNA transcripts yielded amplified TCR beta CDR3 regions. HTBI primers primed a first-round RT-PCR, and a second-round multiplex PCR followed. From the multiplex PCR reads, TCRdb called clonotypes with MiXCR, one entry per CDR3 protein. Among about 590,000 distinct CDR3 sequences listed, approximately 37% were seen once. Material for sequencing was peripheral blood or thyroid tissue (not recorded which). The source of these receptors is an adult man with Graves' hyperthyroidism.

The chain is built from TRBV5-6 and TRBJ2-3; no definite D call. V lost 4 bases to trimming and J lost 0 bases, with 12 bases between them. CDR3 length: 15 residues. Per germline, CDR1 SGHDT and CDR2 YYEEEE. The CDR3 spells CASSQLRRSTDTQYF. The CDR3 region has the DNA TGTGCCAGCAGCCAACTCAGAAGAAGCACAGATACGCAGTATTTT.

The table lists this clonotype with a few counts. The chain is built from TRBV4-1 and TRBJ2-7; TRBD2 might be the D (5 bases). Trimming took off 4 bases at V and 2 bases at J, with 18 bases between the two ends. The CDR3 covers 16 residues. In germline, CDR1 is MGHRA, CDR2 YSYEKL. The CDR3 here is CASSLTQGGSTYEQYF. CDR3 coding DNA: TGCGCCAGCAGCCTGACTCAAGGCGGGTCCACCTACGAGCAGTACTTC.

This clonotype showed up just once. The V and J genes are TRBV7-9 and TRBJ1-2; D remains unclear. The CDR3 totals 14 residues. Deletions cut 4 bases from V and 5 bases from J, with 14 bases between. Germline CDR1 SEHNR, CDR2 FQNEAQ (reference sequence). The CDR3 sequence: CASSSFPGMYGYTF. Written as DNA, the CDR3 is TGTGCCAGCAGCTCGTTTCCGGGGATGTATGGCTACACCTTC.

Worth noting for this clonotype: This could be a read error, since a much larger clone is one nucleotide away. This chain joins TRBV12-5 and TRBJ2-7; 7 nucleotides agree with TRBD2. Germline V CDR1 and CDR2: LGHNT, FRNRAP. The CDR3 loop spans 14 amino acids. DNA for the CDR3: TGTGCCAGCAAGCCTCGGGAGGCGCTCGGCGAGCAGTACTTC. Its protein is CASKPREALGEQYF.

This clonotype was counted a single time. Just one base apart from a much larger clone, this may be a read error. V and J are TRBV2 and TRBJ2-7; D is unresolved. The germline V gene encodes CDR1 SNHLY and CDR2 FYNNEI. V was pared by 6 bases and J by 4 bases, with 10 bases between. CDR3 length equals 12 residues. This CDR3 reads CASSNWLYEQYF. The CDR3 DNA sequence: TGTGCCAGCAGCAACTGGTTATACGAGCAGTACTTC.

V is TRBV7-9 and J is TRBJ1-1; 10 bases map to TRBD1. Losses at the gene ends were 6 bases for V and 4 bases for J; bases not matched to a gene: 5. Germline V lookup: CDR1 SEHNR, CDR2 FQNEAQ (reference sequence). The CDR3 sequence is 14 residues long. This chain's CDR3 is CASRPTGGVTEAFF. The CDR3 nucleotides are TGTGCCAGCAGACCGACAGGGGGCGTCACTGAAGCTTTCTTT.

This clonotype was observed at least ten times. The rearrangement links TRBV9 to TRBJ2-5, with 10 nucleotides matching TRBD1. V was pared by 4 bases and J by 4 bases, with 4 bases of the junction left unmatched. Germline CDR1 and CDR2: SGDLS and YYNGEE. The CDR3 is 14 residues long. The CDR3 DNA reads as TGTGCCAGCAGCCCCAGGACAGGGGGAGAGACCCAGTACTTC. Encoded protein: CASSPRTGGETQYF.

This clonotype was recorded at least ten times. The chain uses TRBV29-1 and TRBJ1-4; 7 nucleotides match TRBD1. The CDR3 extends over 14 amino acids. The V gene end was trimmed by 5 bases and the J gene end by 8 bases; junction bases not matched to a gene: 11. Germline V gene data show CDR1 as SQVTM and CDR2 as ANQGSEA. Here the CDR3 DNA reads TGCAGCGTTTCGATGACAGGGATGGGCGAAAAACTGTTTTTT. Its protein is CSVSMTGMGEKLFF.

This clonotype was counted ten times or more. This CDR3 is CSARGTGAHQPQHF. The CDR3 DNA reads TGCAGTGCTAGGGGGACAGGGGCGCATCAGCCCCAGCATTTT. J is TRBJ1-5 and V is TRBV20-1, with 10 bases identical to TRBD1. CDR1 is DFQATT, CDR2 SNEGSKA, per germline (reference sequence). Trimming cost V 3 bases and J 5 bases; bases outside gene matches: 4. CDR3 length equals 14 residues.

The genes are TRBV5-1 and TRBJ2-5, with 9 bases matching TRBD2. The CDR3 covers 20 residues. The germline V gene encodes CDR1 SGHRS and CDR2 YFSETQ. Germline trimming cut 2 bases from V and 1 base from J; bases unmatched to any gene: 18. The CDR3 is CASSFRPVAGAGGFQETQYF. CDR3 nucleotide sequence: TGCGCCAGCAGCTTCAGACCGGTAGCGGGGGCCGGGGGATTCCAAGAGACCCAGTACTTC.

At least ten counts were recorded for this clonotype. At one end, the junction sequence differs from germline, possibly due to a read error. The gene calls are TRBV5-1 and TRBJ1-2, with D possibly matching TRBD1 (5 bases). The CDR3 spans 13 residues. Germline assignment: CDR1 SGHRS and CDR2 YFSETQ. CDR3: CASSLGPIYGYTF. The DNA for the CDR3 is TGTGCCAGCAGCTTGGGACCGATCTATGGCTACACCTTC.

The J gene is TRBJ1-1, the V gene TRBV6-1; TRBD1 is a possible D gene (5 bases). The CDR3 has 14 residues. Germline CDR1 is MNHNS and CDR2 is SASEGT. Trimming took 6 bases from V and 5 from J, leaving 16 bases between them. The CDR3, as DNA: TGTGCCAGCAGGGTAGAACCACGGGGGACTGAAGCTTTCTTT. This translates into CASRVEPRGTEAFF.

This clonotype has a count of ten or more. This sequence joins TRBV12-3 or TRBV12-4 and TRBJ2-7; D unresolved. The CDR3 length is 13 residues. V was shortened by 5 bases and J by 5 bases, with 13 bases between the two germline ends. The CDR3 sequence is CASSITGPDEQYF. CDR3 in DNA: TGTGCCAGCAGTATAACCGGGCCGGACGAGCAGTACTTC.

This clonotype has ten or more counts. The chain recombines TRBV25-1 with TRBJ2-2; the D gene is possibly TRBD1 (6 bases). CDR1 is MGHDK and CDR2 is SYGVNS in the germline V gene. Trimming cost V 5 bases and J 4 bases, with 14 bases left between them. The CDR3 length is 15 residues. CDR3 region: CASSSRVGATGELFF. The DNA of the CDR3 is TGTGCCAGCAGTAGTCGAGTGGGGGCCACCGGGGAGCTGTTTTTT.

Only a few counts were recorded for this clonotype. V usage is TRBV29-1 and J usage is TRBJ2-3, with unresolved D. This CDR3 comprises 17 residues. CDR1 SQVTM and CDR2 ANQGSEA come from the germline V gene. V was cut by 5 bases and J by 0 bases, with 21 bases left in between. DNA for the CDR3: TGCAGCGTTCCCTCTCTCCCGGGCCACGCTAGCACAGATACGCAGTATTTT. Residues: CSVPSLPGHASTDTQYF.

This clonotype has just a few counts. The V call is TRBV27, the J call TRBJ1-4; 7 positions agree with TRBD1. This CDR3 region has 15 residues. In germline, CDR1 is MNHEY, CDR2 SMNVEV (reference sequence). V lost 6 bases to trimming and J lost 3 bases; unmatched junction nucleotides: 7. CDR3 in amino acids: CASRRGGTANEKLFF. CDR3 in DNA: TGTGCCAGCAGAAGGGGTGGGACAGCTAATGAAAAACTGTTTTTT.

This clonotype was observed a handful of times. The rearrangement uses TRBV5-1 and TRBJ2-5, with 8 bases aligning to TRBD1. The CDR3 length is 16 residues. V was pared by 0 bases and J by 3 bases, with 7 bases of the junction left unmatched. Germline V gene lookup returns CDR1 SGHRS and CDR2 YFSETQ. The CDR3 coding sequence is TGCGCCAGCAGCTTGGCGCCTTTGACAGGGGAAGAGACCCAGTACTTC. Its translation is CASSLAPLTGEETQYF.